The clone carrying this TCR beta chain was counted between two and nine times. The CDR3 covers 13 residues. The germline V and J ends were trimmed by 8 bases and 2 bases, with 12 bases remaining between them. CDR1 and CDR2 (germline): ENHRY, SYGVKD. Vbeta (60) and Jbeta (13) primers were used in the PCR. Only in-frame clones appear in the TCRdb table, and some are missing; sequencing was by immunoSEQ multiplex PCR. The data hold over 150,000 clones, with around 69% observed a single time. This record belongs to a study of cytomegalovirus exposure and HLA in healthy donors. In the study overall: T cells numbering about 179 million yielded some 100 million unique TCR beta sequences in an earlier analysis. Early release data held roughly 90 million unique TCRs from HLA-typed donors.

This cohort consisted of healthy bone marrow donors. Unrecorded immune exposure was likely among donors, who were nominally healthy when sampled. The sample taken for sequencing was PBMCs. This TCR was sampled from a man between 60 and 70 years old in good health and CMV-seronegative. V gene TRBV10-3 combines with J gene TRBJ1-2; possible D gene TRBD1, 6 bases. CDR3 sequence reads: CAISDRPNYGYTF. The CDR3 DNA is TGTGCCATCTCCGACAGGCCCAACTATGGCTACACCTTC.